This TCR beta chain comes out of a study of regulatory T cells in long-lasting Graves disease. Library construction for TCR beta used iRepertoire HTBI primers and Arm-PCR of CDR3 regions. From the multiplex PCR reads, TCRdb called clonotypes with MiXCR, one entry per CDR3 protein. The top ten hold 42% of the sample, which has 500,000 to 800,000 distinct CDR3 sequences, around 30% seen once. Germline-derived CDR1 and CDR2 are GTSNPN and SVGIG (reference sequence). There are 12 residues in the CDR3. After removal of 8 bases from V and 1 base from J, the junction contained 1 base not matched to a gene. Time point in this sample: persistent/refractory GD, antithyroid drugs over 5 years with positive TRAb. The TCR library was made from RNA that had been extracted from PBMCs in TRIzol. A volume of 7 to 9.5 milliliters of peripheral blood was collected in EDTA tubes.

This TCR derives from a female donor with Graves disease. The source was peripheral blood mononuclear cells (PBMCs), collected when the disease was refractory, from a patient treated with antithyroid drugs. V usage is TRBV30 and J usage is TRBJ2-3; TRBD2 matches at 9 bases. In nucleotides, the CDR3 is TGTGCCATAGCGGGAGGCACAGATACGCAGTATTTT. Translation gives CAIAGGTDTQYF.